The 18 T cell receptor beta chains in this list originate from one sample, sequenced in a study of control samples from healthy donors and cancer patients. Some clones are missing from TCRdb's copy, which holds only in-frame ones; the method was immunoSEQ multiplex PCR. The top ten clones hold 2.4% of a sample with 150,000 to 190,000 clones, about 93% of them seen once. What was sequenced was blood. All receptors derive from a man aged 50 or older in good health.

Points on this clone: The same CDR3 also results from other DNA sequences found in this sample. The genes are TRBV3-1 (or the pseudogene TRBV3-2) and TRBJ2-7, with D unclear. The germline CDR1 and CDR2 sequences are LGHDT and YNNKEL (reference sequence). V was clipped by 0 bases and J by 4 bases, with 1 base between them. The length of the CDR3 is 11 residues. As DNA, the CDR3 is TGTGCCAGCAGCCAAGAGTACGAGCAGTACTTC. Its translation is CASSQEYEQYF.

The genes are TRBV3-1 (or the pseudogene TRBV3-2) and TRBJ2-1; 9 positions match TRBD2. The CDR3 is made up of 17 amino acids. V lost 1 base and J lost 4; bases outside the gene matches: 8. Germline V CDR1 and CDR2: LGHDT, YNNKEL (reference sequence). The DNA of the CDR3 is TGTGCCAGCAGCCAAGCGGGCGGGAGGGCCGGGTACAATGAGCAGTTCTTC. Its translation is CASSQAGGRAGYNEQFF.

The rearrangement joins TRBV19 to TRBJ1-2; 9 nucleotides agree with TRBD1. CDR1 and CDR2 (germline): LNHDA, SQIVND (reference sequence). The CDR3 is made up of 17 amino acids. The ends lost 2 bases at V and 3 bases at J; junction bases unmatched: 10. The CDR3 nucleotides read TGTGCCAGTAGTATACTGGGACAGGGAACGACCGACTATGGCTACACCTTC. It is translated as CASSILGQGTTDYGYTF.

The V and J genes are TRBV28 and TRBJ2-7; TRBD1 aligns across 7 bases. The V gene's germline CDR1 is MDHEN and CDR2 SYDVKM. This CDR3 spans 15 amino acids. V shed 2 bases, J shed 4 bases, and the junction held 8 bases outside the gene matches. This CDR3 is CASSLVTGVFYEQYF. The CDR3 DNA follows: TGTGCCAGCAGTTTAGTCACAGGGGTTTTTTACGAGCAGTACTTC.

The rearrangement links TRBV18 to TRBJ1-2, with 11 nucleotides matching TRBD1. The V gene end was trimmed by 3 bases and the J gene end by 7 bases; junction bases not matched to a gene: 4. Germline V lookup: CDR1 KGHSH, CDR2 LQKENI. The CDR3 covers 14 residues. CDR3 bases: TGTGCCAGCTCACCCTTGGACAGGGGGCTTGGCTACACCTTC. Residues: CASSPLDRGLGYTF. Supplemented by reference TRBV18 and TRBJ1-2, the full variable domain reads NAGVMQNPRHLVRRRGQEARLRCSPMKGHSHVYWYRQLPEEGLKFMVYLQKENIIDESGMPKERFSAEFPKEGPSILRIQQVVRGDSAAYFCASSPLDRGLGYTFGSGTRLTVV.

In its sample, this clone was seen once. This chain uses TRBV3-1 (or the pseudogene TRBV3-2) with TRBJ2-4; D may be TRBD1 (6 bases). The CDR3 has 15 residues. V was pared by 4 bases and J by 5 bases, with 15 bases between. CDR1 LGHDT and CDR2 YNNKEL come from the germline V gene (reference sequence). CDR3 protein: CASSRPTGFQNIQYF. In DNA form, the CDR3 reads TGTGCCAGCAGCCGGCCCACAGGGTTCCAAAACATTCAGTACTTC.

The chain carries TRBV7-2 and TRBJ1-2; a possible D gene is TRBD1 (5 bases). V gave up 4 bases and J gave up 8 bases, with 17 bases separating them. Germline CDR1 reads SGHTA; CDR2 reads FQGNSA. The CDR3 length is 14 residues. The CDR3 DNA reads TGTGCCAGCAGCTGGGACGGACTCGTCGGGGGCTACACCTTC. This codes for CASSWDGLVGGYTF.

The V call is TRBV11-3, the J call TRBJ2-5, with 11 bases matching TRBD2. J gave up 7 bases and V 0 bases, and 13 bases lay outside the gene matches. This CDR3 is built from 18 residues. Looked up from germline, CDR1 is SGHNT and CDR2 is YENEEA. This chain's CDR3 is CASSLDGGLAGGAGTQYF. DNA for the CDR3: TGTGCCAGCAGCTTAGATGGAGGTCTAGCGGGAGGTGCTGGGACCCAGTACTTC.

This clone came up a few times. This chain links TRBV27 with TRBJ2-6; D not resolved. V was shortened by 2 bases and J by 0 bases, with 14 bases between the two germline ends. CDR1 MNHEY and CDR2 SMNVEV come from the germline V gene (reference sequence). The CDR3 consists of 18 residues. CDR3 region: CASSLVPHPHSGANVLTF. The DNA for the CDR3 is TGTGCCAGCAGTTTAGTTCCCCACCCGCACTCTGGGGCCAACGTCCTGACTTTC.

The chain uses TRBV30 and TRBJ2-7, with 11 bases lining up with TRBD1. This CDR3 has 14 residues. Germline CDR1 is GTSNPN and CDR2 is SVGIG (reference sequence). Unmatched junction bases numbered 6, after V lost 2 bases and J lost 6 bases. CDR3 sequence reads: CAWSSGTGGPEQYF. The DNA of the CDR3 is TGTGCCTGGAGTTCCGGGACAGGGGGACCCGAGCAGTACTTC.

This chain joins TRBV18 and TRBJ2-3, with unresolved D. V dropped 5 bases and J dropped 0 bases, with 3 bases sitting between them. CDR3 size: 12 residues. In germline, CDR1 is KGHSH, CDR2 LQKENI. The CDR3 DNA is TGTGCCAGCTCAGAGAGCACAGATACGCAGTATTTT. It yields the protein CASSESTDTQYF.

The chain is built from TRBV19 and TRBJ1-2; TRBD1 matches 7 bases. Germline CDR1 LNHDA, CDR2 SQIVND (reference sequence). The CDR3 is 14 residues long. V dropped 3 bases and J dropped 5; count of bases not matched to a gene: 6. CDR3 DNA: TGTGCCAGTAGTATGGGGAGGGGGCCTTATGGCTACACCTTC. The encoded protein is CASSMGRGPYGYTF.

This chain connects TRBV9 to TRBJ2-2; no firm D call. The CDR3 has 16 residues. CDR1 is SGDLS, CDR2 YYNGEE, per germline. Deletions cut 0 bases from V and 2 bases from J, with 11 bases between. The CDR3 bases are TGTGCCAGCAGCGTAGGACAATACTCTAACACCGGGGAGCTGTTTTTT. It codes for CASSVGQYSNTGELFF.

This rearrangement joins TRBV7-2 to TRBJ2-5, with TRBD2 identical over 7 bases. Trimming took 1 base from V and 5 from J; bases not matched to a gene: 4. CDR3 length: 14 residues. Per germline, CDR1 SGHTA and CDR2 FQGNSA. The CDR3 bases are TGTGCCAGCAGCTTAGGAGGGAGGGCCGAGACCCAGTACTTC. It specifies CASSLGGRAETQYF.

The chain couples TRBV3-1 (or the pseudogene TRBV3-2) to TRBJ2-3; 7 nucleotides agree with TRBD2. This CDR3 is built from 16 residues. Trimming took 1 base from V and 5 from J; bases not matched to a gene: 9. Germline values: CDR1 LGHDT, CDR2 YNNKEL (reference sequence). CDR3 bases: TGTGCCAGCAGCCAAGCTCTAGCGGAGCTGCGAGATACGCAGTATTTT. Its translation: CASSQALAELRDTQYF.

V and J are TRBV30 and TRBJ1-4; 9 bases are a match to TRBD1. With 4 bases clipped from V and 7 bases from J, the junction kept 4 bases outside the gene matches. CDR3 length equals 13 residues. CDR1 and CDR2 from the germline V gene are GTSNPN and SVGIG (reference sequence). This CDR3 reads CAWTGQGSEKLFF. CDR3 in DNA: TGTGCCTGGACGGGACAGGGTAGTGAAAAACTGTTTTTT.

The V gene is TRBV4-1, the J gene TRBJ2-5, with D tentatively TRBD1 or TRBD2 (6 bases each). Trimming removed 2 bases from V and 5 bases from J, with 18 bases in between. CDR3 length: 16 amino acids. CDR1 and CDR2 (germline): MGHRA, YSYEKL. The CDR3 loop reads CASSQQKEGGLETQYF. The CDR3 DNA is TGCGCCAGCAGCCAACAAAAAGAGGGGGGCTTGGAGACCCAGTACTTC.

J is TRBJ2-6 and V is TRBV2; possibly TRBD2 for D (5 bases). The CDR3 consists of 16 residues. The germline CDR1 and CDR2 sequences are SNHLY and FYNNEI. V lost 6 bases and J lost 4, with 16 bases in between. CDR3 nucleotide sequence: TGTGCCAGCAGCCTTGTCGGGGTAAAAGGGGCCAACGTCCTGACTTTC. Translated: CASSLVGVKGANVLTF.